This TCR beta chain was sequenced during a study of early T cells in non-severe SARS-CoV-2 infection. Looking at the study overall: The chains were unpaired, and the sequenced material was bulk RNA from unsorted whole blood.

The junction had 12 bases not matched to a gene; V was cut back by 6 bases and J by 7 bases. The CDR3 consists of 15 residues. Germline CDR1 is DFQATT and CDR2 is SNEGSKA (reference sequence). MiXCR, run by TCRdb on the 5' RACE reads, gives a single entry per CDR3 protein. The top ten hold 3% to 4.5% of the sample, which has 45,000 to 55,000 distinct CDR3 sequences, roughly 6.8% seen once. This clonotype was counted at least ten times. This chain uses TRBV20-1 with TRBJ2-7; 13 bases are a match to TRBD2. The specimen was whole blood. The TCR was taken from an adult who was a healthcare worker with PCR-confirmed SARS-CoV-2 infection or an uninfected control (not recorded which). In DNA form, the CDR3 reads TGCAGTGCAGGAGGGACTAGCGGGGCACCCTGGGAGCAGTACTTC. Its protein product is CSAGGTSGAPWEQYF.